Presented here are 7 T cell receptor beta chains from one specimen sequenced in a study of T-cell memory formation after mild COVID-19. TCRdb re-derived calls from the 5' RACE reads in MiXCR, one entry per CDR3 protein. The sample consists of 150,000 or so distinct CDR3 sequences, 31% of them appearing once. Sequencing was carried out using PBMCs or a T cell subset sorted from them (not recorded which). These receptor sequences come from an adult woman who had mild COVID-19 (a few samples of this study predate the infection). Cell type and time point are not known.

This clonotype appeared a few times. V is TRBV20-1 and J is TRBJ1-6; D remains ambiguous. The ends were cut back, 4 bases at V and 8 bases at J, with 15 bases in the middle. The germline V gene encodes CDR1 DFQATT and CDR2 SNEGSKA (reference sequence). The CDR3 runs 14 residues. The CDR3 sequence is CSATMAPRDSPLHF. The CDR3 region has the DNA TGCAGTGCTACCATGGCACCCCGGGATTCACCCCTCCACTTT.

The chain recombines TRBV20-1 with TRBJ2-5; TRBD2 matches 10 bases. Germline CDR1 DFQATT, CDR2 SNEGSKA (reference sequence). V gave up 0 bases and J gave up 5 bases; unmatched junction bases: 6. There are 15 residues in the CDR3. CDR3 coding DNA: TGCAGTGCTAGAGATCCGCTAGCGGGAGTTGAGACCCAGTACTTC. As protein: CSARDPLAGVETQYF.

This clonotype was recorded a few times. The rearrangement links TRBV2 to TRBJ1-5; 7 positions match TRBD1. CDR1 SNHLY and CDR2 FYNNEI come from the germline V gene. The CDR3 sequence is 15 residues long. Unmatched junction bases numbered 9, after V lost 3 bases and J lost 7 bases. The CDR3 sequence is CASSETGLVWQPQHF. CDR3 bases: TGTGCCAGCAGTGAGACAGGGCTAGTATGGCAGCCCCAGCATTTT.

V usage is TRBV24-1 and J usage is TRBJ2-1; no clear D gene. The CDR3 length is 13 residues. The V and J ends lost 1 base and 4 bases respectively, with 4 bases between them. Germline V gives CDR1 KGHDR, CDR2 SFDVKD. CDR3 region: CATSDFGYNEQFF. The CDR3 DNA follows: TGTGCCACCAGTGATTTTGGATACAATGAGCAGTTCTTC.

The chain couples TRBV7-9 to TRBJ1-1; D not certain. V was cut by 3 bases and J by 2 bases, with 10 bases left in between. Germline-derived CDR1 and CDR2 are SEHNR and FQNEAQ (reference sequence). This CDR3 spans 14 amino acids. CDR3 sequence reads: CASSFIGLNTEAFF. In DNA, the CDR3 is TGTGCCAGCAGCTTCATTGGGCTCAACACTGAAGCTTTCTTT. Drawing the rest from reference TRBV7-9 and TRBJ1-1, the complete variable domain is DTGVSQNPRHKITKRGQNVTFRCDPISEHNRLYWYRQTLGQGPEFLTYFQNEAQLEKSRLLSDRFSAERPKGSFSTLEIQRTEQGDSAMYLCASSFIGLNTEAFFGQGTRLTVV.

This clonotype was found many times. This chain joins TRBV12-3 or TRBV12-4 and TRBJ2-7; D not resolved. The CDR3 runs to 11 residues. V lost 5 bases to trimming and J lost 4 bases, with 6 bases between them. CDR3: CASSPRYEQYF. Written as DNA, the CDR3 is TGTGCCAGCAGTCCTCGATACGAGCAGTACTTC.

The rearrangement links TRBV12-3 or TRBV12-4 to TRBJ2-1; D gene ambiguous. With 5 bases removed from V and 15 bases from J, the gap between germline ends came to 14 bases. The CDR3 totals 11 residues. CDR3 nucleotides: TGTGCCAGCAGTCTTTCCCTAGTTCCGTTCTTC. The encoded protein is CASSLSLVPFF.